The 18 T cell receptor beta chains below all came from one sample that was sequenced in a study of regulatory T cells in long-lasting Graves disease. The TCR beta library used iRepertoire HTBI primers with Arm-PCR amplification of CDR3. TCRdb reprocessed the multiplex PCR reads with MiXCR, giving one entry per CDR3 protein. Seen here are 300,000 to 500,000 distinct CDR3 sequences, around 21% observed once, and the top ten hold less than 25%. Time point defined: persistent/refractory GD, antithyroid drugs over 5 years with positive TRAb. Isolated PBMC RNA provided the starting material for the TCR library. The sequenced sample was peripheral blood mononuclear cells (PBMCs), obtained when the disease was refractory, from a patient treated with antithyroid drugs. These receptors all come from a female donor with Graves disease.

This clonotype was found once. J is TRBJ1-1 and V is TRBV20-1; D call uncertain. Deletions cut 0 bases from V and 1 base from J, with 12 bases between. The CDR3 loop spans 15 amino acids. CDR1 and CDR2 (germline): DFQATT, SNEGSKA (reference sequence). CDR3 bases: TGCAGTGCTAGAGATCCCCGGACCACGAACACTGAAGCTTTCTTT. Its translation: CSARDPRTTNTEAFF.

This sequence joins TRBV6-2 or TRBV6-3 and TRBJ1-5; 11 bases are shared with TRBD1. The J segment lost 4 bases and the V segment lost 3 bases, leaving 5 bases of the junction unmatched. The CDR3 runs to 16 residues. Germline V gives CDR1 MNHEY, CDR2 SVGEGT. For the CDR3, the DNA is TGTGCCAGCAGTTATTTAGGACAGGGGGCAAATCAGCCCCAGCATTTT. It yields the protein CASSYLGQGANQPQHF.

The table lists this clonotype with a few counts. The V and J genes are TRBV6-1 and TRBJ2-7; D may be TRBD1 (5 bases). This CDR3 has 16 residues. Germline V gene lookup returns CDR1 MNHNS and CDR2 SASEGT. V was trimmed by 0 bases and J by 2 bases, leaving 14 bases between them. As DNA, the CDR3 is TGTGCCAGCAGTGAAGCAGGCACAGGCTACCCCTACGAGCAGTACTTC. It specifies CASSEAGTGYPYEQYF.

The rearrangement joins TRBV27 to TRBJ1-6; weak D call: TRBD1 (6 bases). Per the germline V gene, CDR1 is MNHEY and CDR2 is SMNVEV (reference sequence). V gave up 6 bases and J gave up 11 bases, with 20 bases separating them. This CDR3 has 15 residues. Here the CDR3 reads CASRKQDRPAAPLHF. In DNA, the CDR3 is TGTGCCAGCAGGAAACAGGACAGACCTGCCGCACCCCTCCACTTT.

The table lists this clonotype with many counts. J is TRBJ2-2 and V is TRBV12-3 or TRBV12-4, with no clear D. The CDR3 loop spans 11 amino acids. The V and J ends lost 6 bases and 7 bases respectively, with 6 bases between them. In DNA, the CDR3 is TGTGCCAGCAGCTCTGGCGGGGAGCTGTTTTTT. It codes for CASSSGGELFF.

The chain recombines TRBV9 with TRBJ2-2; maybe TRBD2 (6 bases). The length of the CDR3 is 12 residues. Germline loops: CDR1 SGDLS, CDR2 YYNGEE. Between the trimmed V and J ends, which lost 6 bases and 6 bases, there was a span of 9 bases. The CDR3, as DNA: TGTGCCAGCACGCGCGGGGCCGGGGAGCTGTTTTTT. Translating it yields CASTRGAGELFF.

Many counts were recorded for this clonotype. The chain has TRBV5-1 and TRBJ2-1; 11 bases are shared with TRBD2. Germline V gene sequence: CDR1 SGHRS, CDR2 YFSETQ. J gave up 5 bases and V 4 bases, and 5 bases lay outside the gene matches. CDR3 length: 15 residues. In DNA form, the CDR3 reads TGCGCCAGCAGCACAAGACTAGCGGGGAACAATGAGCAGTTCTTC. It specifies CASSTRLAGNNEQFF.

This clonotype has a count of ten or more. The chain couples TRBV28 to TRBJ2-5, with D possibly matching TRBD1 (5 bases). V lost 4 bases, J lost 9 bases, and 9 bases lay in between. The CDR3 covers 11 residues. Germline lookup yields CDR1 MDHEN and CDR2 SYDVKM. The CDR3 spells CASSSDTAQYF. CDR3 DNA sequence: TGTGCCAGCAGTTCGGACACGGCCCAGTACTTC. The entire variable domain, with the rest obtained from reference TRBV28 and TRBJ2-5, is as follows: DVKVTQSSRYLVKRTGEKVFLECVQDMDHENMFWYRQDPGLGLRLIYFSYDVKMKEKGDIPEGYSVSREKKERFSLILESASTNQTSMYLCASSSDTAQYFGPGTRLLVL.

This clonotype has more than one count but fewer than ten. This sequence joins TRBV11-2 and TRBJ2-5, with 9 bases aligning to TRBD2. CDR3 length equals 15 residues. V shed 3 bases and J 6 bases; nucleotides not matched to a gene: 8. Germline V lookup: CDR1 SGHAT, CDR2 FQNNGV. The chain's CDR3 is CASSFIGSGSQTQYF. In nucleotides, the CDR3 is TGTGCCAGCAGCTTCATTGGTAGCGGGAGTCAGACCCAGTACTTC.

This clonotype appeared once. This chain connects TRBV10-3 to TRBJ2-2; D is perhaps TRBD2 (6 bases). This CDR3 is built from 14 residues. CDR1 ENHRY and CDR2 SYGVKD come from the germline V gene. Trimming cost V 2 bases and J 3 bases, with 7 bases left between them. The CDR3 region is CAISEGGDTGELFF. In nucleotides, the CDR3 is TGTGCCATCAGTGAGGGCGGGGACACCGGGGAGCTGTTTTTT.

The CDR3 region has the DNA TGCAGTGTCGGCAACCAAGAGACCCAGTACTTC. Translation gives CSVGNQETQYF. V usage is TRBV20-1 and J usage is TRBJ2-5; D unresolved. V lost 7 bases and J 0 bases, leaving 6 bases between the germline ends. Germline assignment: CDR1 DFQATT and CDR2 SNEGSKA (reference sequence). The CDR3 has 11 amino acids.

This clonotype has a count of ten or more. The rearrangement uses TRBV6-2 or TRBV6-3 and TRBJ1-5; possibly TRBD1 for D (5 bases). V shed 7 bases and J shed 4 bases, with 14 bases lying between them. Germline V gene sequence: CDR1 MNHEY, CDR2 SVGEGT. This CDR3 comprises 14 residues. Here the CDR3 DNA reads TGTGCCAGCACCCCGGGACCGACTAATCAGCCCCAGCATTTT. Residues: CASTPGPTNQPQHF.

The chain employs TRBV29-1 and TRBJ1-5; TRBD1 matches 7 bases. CDR3 size: 12 residues. CDR1 SQVTM and CDR2 ANQGSEA come from the germline V gene. This CDR3 reads CNVRQGDQPQHF. CDR3 in DNA: TGCAACGTAAGACAGGGCGATCAGCCCCAGCATTTT.

This clonotype was counted a few times. This chain links TRBV9 with TRBJ1-2; 7 bases are a match to TRBD1. V gave up 4 bases and J gave up 8 bases; unmatched junction bases: 11. The CDR3 extends over 14 amino acids. The V gene's germline CDR1 is SGDLS and CDR2 YYNGEE. The CDR3 loop reads CASSPDGTALGYTF. In nucleotides, the CDR3 is TGTGCCAGCAGCCCCGATGGGACAGCTCTCGGCTACACCTTC.

This clonotype occurred a few times. The chain employs TRBV5-5 and TRBJ2-5, with D unclear. V lost 0 bases and J lost 1, with 4 bases in between. Germline assignment: CDR1 SGHKS and CDR2 YYEKEE (reference sequence). The CDR3 has 13 amino acids. The CDR3 reads CASSLAIQETQYF. The DNA of the CDR3 is TGTGCCAGCAGCTTGGCAATCCAAGAGACCCAGTACTTC.

At least ten counts were recorded for this clonotype. The chain employs TRBV27 and TRBJ2-2, with D maybe TRBD2 (6 bases). The CDR3 extends over 14 amino acids. Germline CDR1 MNHEY, CDR2 SMNVEV (reference sequence). V lost 1 base and J lost 7, with 10 bases in between. Here the CDR3 reads CASSLWGEIGELFF. The CDR3 region has the DNA TGTGCCAGCAGTTTATGGGGGGAAATCGGGGAGCTGTTTTTT.

This clonotype was counted between two and nine times. CDR3 in amino acids: CAWSTPLRAGKETQYF. The CDR3 bases are TGTGCCTGGAGTACACCCCTCCGGGCGGGAAAAGAGACCCAGTACTTC. The gene calls are TRBV30 and TRBJ2-5, with TRBD2 as a possible D gene (6 bases). V lost 2 bases and J lost 3, with 19 bases in between. There are 16 residues in the CDR3. Looked up from germline, CDR1 is GTSNPN and CDR2 is SVGIG (reference sequence).

This clonotype has more than one count but fewer than ten. The V and J genes are TRBV19 and TRBJ1-1; D remains ambiguous. Germline V gives CDR1 LNHDA, CDR2 SQIVND (reference sequence). Trimming took off 5 bases at V and 4 bases at J, with 14 bases between the two ends. There are 14 residues in the CDR3. CDR3 in DNA: TGTGCCAGTAGTGTCGGAACTACGGGCACTGAAGCTTTCTTT. Residues: CASSVGTTGTEAFF.